This TCR beta chain was recovered during a study of T cells after yellow fever vaccination. Study background: The SMART-Seq v4 Ultra Low Input method served to prepare the low-cell-number fractions. Study results and caveats: Researchers report a weaker secondary response that nonetheless peaked faster, day 5 versus 15. Some clonotypes were seen in both the CD4 and the CD8 compartments. These made up a small share and likely arose from convergent recombination. Any FACS-sorted repertoire could hold abundant clonotypes that contaminate it from the bulk population.

Per germline, CDR1 SGHAT and CDR2 FQNNGV. The CDR3 totals 16 residues. With 6 bases removed from V and 0 bases from J, the gap between germline ends came to 17 bases. This clonotype occurred a few times. Its antigen is unidentified. TCRdb processed the 5' RACE reads anew with MiXCR; each CDR3 protein has one entry. The sample contains just over 300,000 distinct CDR3 sequences, roughly 3.5% of which appear only once. The clonotype comes from a man younger than 30 who received the YFV17D yellow fever vaccine. The sequencing here drew on PBMCs, taken on the day of the yellow fever booster vaccination. V usage is TRBV11-2 and J usage is TRBJ1-2; tentative D call: TRBD1 (5 bases). CDR3 sequence: CASSSRQLLSNYGYTF. In DNA, the CDR3 is TGTGCCAGCAGTTCACGACAGCTCTTATCTAACTATGGCTACACCTTC.